This T cell receptor beta chain was sequenced in a study of T cells in Graves' hyperthyroidism and ophthalmopathy. TCR beta CDR3 sequences were amplified from RNA transcripts. Researchers ran a first-round RT-PCR on the TCR CDR3 using the HTBI primer set. Each CDR3 protein is one row after TCRdb ran MiXCR on the multiplex PCR reads. The data contain 300,000 to 350,000 distinct CDR3 sequences, around a fifth of them singletons. The CDR3 has 14 residues. CDR1 and CDR2 (germline): LNHDA, SQIVND (reference sequence). Trimming stripped 3 bases from V and 2 bases from J, with 10 bases between. The chain has TRBV19 and TRBJ1-1, with TRBD1 as a possible D gene (6 bases). Sequencing input: blood. The receptor comes from a woman aged 45 to 65 with Graves' hyperthyroidism. CDR3 in DNA: TGTGCCAGTAGTATTACAGGGAGCAACACTGAAGCTTTCTTT. Protein product: CASSITGSNTEAFF. Full variable domain (rest looked up from reference TRBV19 and TRBJ1-1): DGGITQSPKYLFRKEGQNVTLSCEQNLNHDAMYWYRQDPGQGLRLIYYSQIVNDFQKGDIAEGYSVSREKKESFPLTVTSAQKNPTAFYLCASSITGSNTEAFFGQGTRLTVV.